The source of this T cell receptor (beta chain) is a study of T-cell memory formation after mild COVID-19 listed by TCRdb under 2021. Regarding the complete study: TCR sequence clusters from the two donors were found to be largely donor specific. The cohort comprised two young, previously healthy adult volunteers, one female and one male. In two donors, T-cell clones that expanded and contracted after mild COVID-19 were tracked by sequencing TCRalpha and TCRbeta repertoires over time.

Sequencing was carried out with an Illumina NovaSeq 6000. TCRalpha and TCRbeta cDNA libraries were built by 5'RACE with constant-segment primers, adding sample barcodes and unique molecular identifiers. RNA was extracted from every sample with Trizol reagent. The libraries were amplified in two PCR steps, and the second step added a second sample barcode and Illumina TruSeq adapters. Sequencing of the libraries was done on an Illumina NovaSeq, producing 2 x 150 bp paired-end reads. In the source study's methods: The reads were demultiplexed and collapsed into UMI-guided consensus sequences using migec v1.2.7. With mixcr v2.1.11, UMI consensuses were aligned to TRA and TRB V and J templates and assembled into clonotypes. A clonotype was counted as expanded or contracted only when both edgeR and NoisET called the clonotype significant, with the noise models trained on biological replicates. For edgeR calls, the cutoffs were a false discovery rate-adjusted p below 0.01 and a log2 fold-change threshold of 1. PCA with hierarchical clustering of max-normalized trajectories of the 1000 most abundant clonotypes was used as exploratory dynamics analysis. The CD4 or CD8 phenotype of responding clones was assigned using the separately sequenced CD4+ and CD8+ repertoires. The public reads were quality trimmed at Q25 with fastp and then assembled into clones with MiXCR by TCRdb, keeping productive beta chains. Every entry covers one CDR3 protein and lists the most common genes and DNA from its rows. TCRdb, not the authors, supplied the V and J calls. The sample includes 90,000 to 130,000 distinct CDR3 sequences, with around 17% observed a single time. Around 5.1% of the sample comes from the top ten.

Here is what the overall study found, with its caveats: Contracting CD4+ clones turned up mainly in the CM and EM memory subsets, whereas EMRA was where CD8+ clones were enriched. Clones that contracted from day 15 to 85 showed balanced CD4/CD8 phenotypes, whereas a second wave of clones that expanded from day 15 to 37 leaned towards CD4+. Some responding clones were found in pre-infection memory, which suggests that pre-existing cross-reactive memory T cells took part in the SARS-CoV-2 response. SARS-CoV-2 specificity of the second-wave clones peaking on day 37 was not confirmed. Only a couple of mild cases were covered by the study, and larger cohorts that include severe cases with pre-infection samples were considered necessary.

For CDR1 and CDR2, the germline V gene lists MDHEN and SYDVKM. Unmatched junction bases come to 0, with V trimmed by 8 bases and J by 0 bases. The CDR3, cysteine through phenylalanine, is 12 amino acids long. This entry keeps only the CDR3 DNA: 36 bases, framed from base 1. Ficoll-Paque density gradient centrifugation was the method used to isolate PBMCs. A few counts support this clonotype. Its antigen is still unknown. No much larger clone exists at a distance of one base, and base qualities are not known. This TCR came from a man younger than 35 who had mild COVID-19 (a few samples of this study predate the infection). The sample titles of this study are shuffled in the database, so cell type and time point are left out; the donor was told from shared clones. The specimen was PBMCs or a T cell subset sorted from them (not recorded which). The receptor chain draws on TRBV28 and TRBJ2-5; 7 bases in the junction line up with TRBD2. This receptor has the CDR3 CASGGDQETQYF. The DNA is TGTGCCAGCGGGGGGGACCAAGAGACCCAGTACTTC.